Listed below are T cell receptor beta chains from one sample, sequenced in a study of PD-1 blockade in classical Hodgkin lymphoma. TCRdb's copy holds only in-frame clones and misses some; the assay was immunoSEQ multiplex PCR. The data contain tens of thousands of clones, approximately 90% of them singletons. The sequences come from peripheral blood mononuclear cells (PBMCs), collected at baseline. These receptors all stem from a human donor with classical Hodgkin lymphoma. The CDR3 runs from the conserved cysteine through the conserved F or W. D genes are given only for firm matches. Expanded clones are given a class, and other clones once, few, many or no size at all.

d_call: NA
j_call: TRBJ1-2
clone_size: NA
cdr3_length: 14
v_call: TRBV5-6
cdr3_aa: CASSLLAGDDGYTF
cdr3_nt: TGTGCCAGCAGCTTGTTGGCAGGGGATGATGGCTACACCTTC

d_call: NA
j_call: TRBJ1-5
clone_size: NA
cdr3_length: 13
v_call: TRBV2
cdr3_aa: CASSPGSGQPQHF
cdr3_nt: TGTGCCAGCAGTCCAGGTTCGGGACAGCCCCAGCATTTT

d_call: NA
j_call: TRBJ1-2
clone_size: NA
cdr3_length: 15
v_call: TRBV7-8
cdr3_aa: CASSLDGSSFYGYTF
cdr3_nt: TGTGCCAGCAGCTTAGATGGGAGTTCCTTCTATGGCTACACCTTC

d_call: NA
j_call: TRBJ2-7
clone_size: NA
cdr3_length: 16
v_call: TRBV19
cdr3_aa: CASSPHGTQSSYEQYF
cdr3_nt: TGTGCCAGTAGTCCCCACGGGACCCAAAGCTCCTACGAGCAGTACTTC

d_call: NA
j_call: TRBJ2-7
clone_size: NA
cdr3_length: 14
v_call: TRBV5-1
cdr3_aa: CASSFRGPSYEQYF
cdr3_nt: TGCGCCAGCAGCTTCCGGGGGCCGTCTTACGAGCAGTACTTC

d_call: NA
j_call: TRBJ1-4
clone_size: NA
cdr3_length: 13
v_call: TRBV7-8
cdr3_aa: CASSLPGQEKLFF
cdr3_nt: TGTGCCAGCAGCTTACCCGGCCAAGAAAAACTGTTTTTT

d_call: NA
j_call: TRBJ1-6
clone_size: NA
cdr3_length: 16
v_call: TRBV7-9
cdr3_aa: CVPGMGELYYNSPLHF
cdr3_nt: TGTGTCCCAGGAATGGGCGAGTTATATTATAATTCACCCCTCCACTTT

d_call: NA
j_call: TRBJ1-1
clone_size: NA
cdr3_length: 16
v_call: TRBV6-1
cdr3_aa: CASSEAPGARNTEAFF
cdr3_nt: TGTGCCAGCAGTGAAGCACCGGGGGCTAGGAACACTGAAGCTTTCTTT

d_call: TRBD1
j_call: TRBJ1-4
clone_size: NA
cdr3_length: 15
v_call: TRBV7-9
cdr3_aa: CASTTGQGANEKLFF
cdr3_nt: TGTGCCAGCACGACAGGACAGGGGGCTAATGAAAAACTGTTTTTT

d_call: NA
j_call: TRBJ2-6
clone_size: NA
cdr3_length: 16
v_call: TRBV15
cdr3_aa: CATSSTDVAGANVLTF
cdr3_nt: TGTGCCACCAGTTCCACAGATGTTGCTGGGGCCAACGTCCTGACTTTC

d_call: NA
j_call: TRBJ2-7
clone_size: once
cdr3_length: 12
v_call: TRBV28
cdr3_aa: CASSLLPHEQYF
cdr3_nt: TGTGCCAGCAGCTTACTCCCCCACGAGCAGTACTTC

d_call: NA
j_call: TRBJ1-1
clone_size: NA
cdr3_length: 13
v_call: TRBV11-2
cdr3_aa: CASSFAGDPEAFF
cdr3_nt: TGTGCCAGCAGCTTTGCTGGCGACCCTGAAGCTTTCTTT

d_call: NA
j_call: TRBJ2-7
clone_size: NA
cdr3_length: 11
v_call: TRBV27
cdr3_aa: CASSSGVEQYF
cdr3_nt: TGTGCCAGCAGTTCGGGGGTCGAGCAGTACTTC